Each of the 24 T cell receptor beta chains below was sequenced from the same sample in a study of post-analysis software for immune sequencing data. The antigens these receptors bind are not known. Study-wide results and caveats: When patients were compared with controls, a handful of TRBV segments were more frequent, TRBV5-6, TRBV5-1 and TRBV20-1 among them.

Prepared TCR beta cDNA libraries contained unique molecular identifiers. TCRdb re-analysed the PCR reads in MiXCR, keeping a single row per CDR3 protein. Among roughly 800,000 distinct CDR3 sequences listed, less than 35% were seen once. The specimen sequenced was blood. The source is a girl aged 10-17 years with multiple sclerosis.

The chain combines TRBV12-5 with TRBJ2-1, with 11 bases lining up with TRBD2. Germline CDR1 LGHNT, CDR2 FRNRAP. The V gene end was trimmed by 0 bases and the J gene end by 7 bases; junction bases not matched to a gene: 5. This CDR3 has 16 residues. The CDR3 protein is CASGLVTSGRRNEQFF. DNA for the CDR3: TGTGCTAGTGGTTTGGTAACTAGCGGGAGAAGGAATGAGCAGTTCTTC.

The rearrangement joins TRBV20-1 to TRBJ2-3, with D perhaps TRBD1 (5 bases). Germline CDR1 DFQATT, CDR2 SNEGSKA (reference sequence). V lost 7 bases and J lost 1, with 12 bases in between. The CDR3 spans 13 residues. The CDR3, as DNA: TGCAGTGTGGCTGGGGCGCGCACAGATACGCAGTATTTT. This codes for CSVAGARTDTQYF.

The chain employs TRBV10-3 and TRBJ2-2, with TRBD2 matching over 8 bases. Germline-derived CDR1 and CDR2 are ENHRY and SYGVKD. V shed 5 bases and J 5 bases; nucleotides not matched to a gene: 4. The CDR3 totals 14 residues. The DNA of the CDR3 is TGTGCCATCAGTCCGGGGGGGCTAACCGGGGAGCTGTTTTTT. This codes for CAISPGGLTGELFF.

In its sample, this clonotype was seen a few times. DNA for the CDR3: TGTGCCAGCGGTCTACACTACAATGAGCAGTTCTTC. Protein sequence: CASGLHYNEQFF. This chain links TRBV6-4 with TRBJ2-1; the D is unclear. The CDR3 is made up of 12 amino acids. The germline V gene has CDR1 MRHNA and CDR2 SNTAGT. The V end was cut by 8 bases, the J end by 3 bases, with 8 bases between.

The chain is built from TRBV4-3 and TRBJ1-5, with no clear D. Trimming left V 3 bases short and J 0 bases short, with 9 bases between. Per germline, CDR1 LGHNA and CDR2 YSLEER. This CDR3 comprises 15 residues. CDR3 nucleotides: TGCGCCAGCAGCCAGACGACGGGTAGCAATCAGCCCCAGCATTTT. As protein: CASSQTTGSNQPQHF.

This clonotype was observed a few times. J is TRBJ1-4 and V is TRBV11-2, with D possibly matching TRBD1 (6 bases). The CDR3 extends over 11 amino acids. Trimming cost V 5 bases and J 14 bases, with 12 bases left between them. CDR1 is SGHAT, CDR2 FQNNGV, per germline. The CDR3 bases are TGTGCCAGCAGCCTGGGGGCGAAGCTGTTTTTT. This sequence encodes CASSLGAKLFF.

This rearrangement joins TRBV5-1 to TRBJ2-5, with 9 nucleotides matching TRBD1. The J call is in doubt because the DNA end fits TRBJ2-7 better. Germline V gene sequence: CDR1 SGHRS, CDR2 YFSETQ. The CDR3 has 15 amino acids. The CDR3 DNA is TGCGCCAGCAGCTTGGCCGGACGGACAGGGGACGAGCAGTACTTC. Translating it yields CASSLAGRTGDEQYF.

The J gene is TRBJ1-6, the V gene TRBV13; TRBD1 is a possible D gene (5 bases). Trimming removed 5 bases at V and 0 bases at J, with 20 bases between. The germline V gene encodes CDR1 PRHDT and CDR2 FYEKMQ (reference sequence). This CDR3 is 19 amino acids long. CDR3 in amino acids: CASSLRGLPSSSYNSPLHF. CDR3 bases: TGTGCCAGCAGCCTCCGGGGCCTCCCCTCGAGCTCCTATAATTCACCCCTCCACTTT.

This clonotype was counted only a few times. The rearrangement uses TRBV20-1 and TRBJ2-7; D is tentatively TRBD1 or TRBD2 (5 bases each). Looked up from germline, CDR1 is DFQATT and CDR2 is SNEGSKA (reference sequence). Between the trimmed V and J ends, which lost 2 bases and 6 bases, there was a span of 17 bases. The CDR3 has 14 residues. CDR3 sequence: CSARRPGTGIEQYF. CDR3 coding DNA: TGCAGTGCTAGACGTCCGGGGACGGGCATCGAGCAGTACTTC.

This clonotype was counted between two and nine times. V usage is TRBV20-1 and J usage is TRBJ2-3; the D gene is possibly TRBD2 (7 bases). The CDR3 has 15 amino acids. Trimming left V 3 bases short and J 0 bases short, with 13 bases between. The germline CDR1 and CDR2 sequences are DFQATT and SNEGSKA (reference sequence). The DNA of the CDR3 is TGCAGTGCTAGTCTTGGGGGGGCTAGCACAGATACGCAGTATTTT. This sequence encodes CSASLGGASTDTQYF.

This clonotype was observed many times. The J gene is TRBJ2-7, the V gene TRBV11-2; 10 bases line up with TRBD1. Germline V gene data show CDR1 as SGHAT and CDR2 as FQNNGV. The CDR3 runs 14 residues. Unmatched junction bases numbered 5, after V lost 6 bases and J lost 3 bases. CDR3 nucleotide sequence: TGTGCCAGCAGTCCCGGGACAGGGGACTACGAGCAGTACTTC. Residues: CASSPGTGDYEQYF.

V is TRBV7-2 and J is TRBJ2-5; TRBD1 agrees at 7 bases. CDR3 length equals 15 residues. Germline V lookup: CDR1 SGHTA, CDR2 FQGNSA. V lost 1 base and J lost 4; bases outside the gene matches: 6. Here the CDR3 DNA reads TGTGCCAGCAGCTTAGTCCGACAGGGTCGAGAGACCCAGTACTTC. Amino acids: CASSLVRQGRETQYF.

The table lists this clonotype with a few counts. This chain uses TRBV6-5 with TRBJ1-1, with D maybe TRBD1 (6 bases). The germline V and J ends were trimmed by 6 bases and 3 bases, with 8 bases remaining between them. The CDR3 spans 12 residues. Germline CDR1 and CDR2: MNHEY and SVGAGI. Written as DNA, the CDR3 is TGTGCCAGCAGGAGGGGGGACACTGAAGCTTTCTTT. This encodes CASRRGDTEAFF.

There are a few counts of this clonotype. The rearrangement links TRBV29-1 to TRBJ1-1; TRBD1 is a possible D gene (5 bases). The germline CDR1 and CDR2 sequences are SQVTM and ANQGSEA. Trimming removed 6 bases at V and 1 base at J, with 15 bases between. CDR3 size: 14 residues. The CDR3 region is CSVSSGTSNTEAFF. As DNA, the CDR3 is TGCAGCGTGTCTTCCGGGACCTCGAACACTGAAGCTTTCTTT.

This clonotype was counted at least ten times. The chain is built from TRBV20-1 and TRBJ1-6; D not resolved. Germline assignment: CDR1 DFQATT and CDR2 SNEGSKA (reference sequence). V shed 1 base and J shed 8 bases, with 12 bases lying between them. The CDR3 spans 14 residues. The CDR3 DNA reads as TGCAGTGCTAGAGTAGGGCAGGAATATTCACCCCTCCACTTT. Translation: CSARVGQEYSPLHF.

The chain combines TRBV27 with TRBJ2-3; TRBD2 matches 15 bases. V lost 6 bases, J lost 0 bases, and 7 bases stayed unmatched. The germline gives CDR1 MNHEY, CDR2 SMNVEV (reference sequence). There are 18 residues in the CDR3. CDR3 loop: CASRRTSGGGTSTDTQYF. The CDR3 bases are TGTGCCAGCAGACGGACTAGCGGGGGGGGGACTAGCACAGATACGCAGTATTTT.

This clonotype was recorded a few times. This chain connects TRBV12-3 or TRBV12-4 to TRBJ2-3, with 13 bases fitting TRBD2. The CDR3 loop spans 15 amino acids. V was clipped by 10 bases and J by 7 bases; unmatched bases: 11. For the CDR3, the DNA is TGTGCCACCCGACTAGCGGGAGGCCCACGTTATACGCAGTATTTT. This sequence encodes CATRLAGGPRYTQYF.

CDR3 in amino acids: CASSFRQAGQWDTQYF. CDR3 nucleotide sequence: TGTGCCAGCAGCTTCCGACAAGCCGGACAGTGGGATACGCAGTATTTT. The V call is TRBV7-2, the J call TRBJ2-3; tentative D call: TRBD1 (6 bases). The CDR3 runs to 16 residues. V dropped 3 bases and J dropped 6 bases, with 19 bases sitting between them. CDR1 is SGHTA and CDR2 is FQGNSA in the germline V gene.

The chain has TRBV15 and TRBJ2-5, with D unresolved. With 4 bases removed from V and 4 bases from J, the gap between germline ends came to 4 bases. CDR1 is LNHNV, CDR2 YYDKDF, per germline (reference sequence). CDR3 size: 11 residues. The CDR3 reads CATSTSETQYF. For the CDR3, the DNA is TGTGCCACCAGCACCTCAGAGACCCAGTACTTC.

This clonotype appeared a few times. Sequence at one end of the junction differs from germline and may be a read error. V usage is TRBV6-2 or TRBV6-3 and J usage is TRBJ2-5; D is unresolved. The CDR3 loop spans 14 amino acids. CDR1 is MNHEY and CDR2 is SVGEGT in the germline V gene. CDR3 region: CASSYAAEPNGQYF. CDR3 sequence (DNA): TGTGCCAGTAGTTACGCGGCGGAGCCGAACGGGCAGTACTTC.

This rearrangement joins TRBV7-2 to TRBJ2-1; 10 nucleotides align to TRBD2. The CDR3 has 17 residues. The germline V gene encodes CDR1 SGHTA and CDR2 FQGNSA. V shed 5 bases, J shed 7 bases, and the junction held 14 bases outside the gene matches. In DNA form, the CDR3 reads TGTGCCAGCAGCCCAAAAACTAGCGGGGTCCTTAAGAATGAGCAGTTCTTC. Translation gives CASSPKTSGVLKNEQFF.

This clonotype was seen only a few times. The J gene is TRBJ2-7, the V gene TRBV27, with TRBD1 matching 7 bases. The trim removed 6 bases at V and 5 bases at J, leaving 7 bases unmatched. Germline V gives CDR1 MNHEY, CDR2 SMNVEV (reference sequence). The CDR3 covers 13 residues. The CDR3 nucleotides read TGTGCCAGCAGCCGACGACAGGGTAACGAGCAGTACTTC. Protein sequence: CASSRRQGNEQYF.

This chain uses TRBV29-1 with TRBJ1-5; 9 bases fit TRBD1. This CDR3 is 13 amino acids long. Germline assignment: CDR1 SQVTM and CDR2 ANQGSEA. Trimming cost V 7 bases and J 3 bases; bases outside gene matches: 4. The CDR3 coding sequence is TGCAGCGGGGGACAGGGCTTCAATCAGCCCCAGCATTTT. Its protein product is CSGGQGFNQPQHF.

Written as DNA, the CDR3 is TGTGCCAGCAGCCAAGATTTGGCGGCGGGTACAGATACGCAGTATTTT. Its protein is CASSQDLAAGTDTQYF. The rearrangement links TRBV3-1 to TRBJ2-3; a possible D gene is TRBD2 (5 bases). This CDR3 region has 16 residues. The V and J ends lost 0 bases and 3 bases respectively, with 13 bases between them. CDR1 and CDR2 from the germline V gene are LGHDT and YNNKEL (reference sequence).